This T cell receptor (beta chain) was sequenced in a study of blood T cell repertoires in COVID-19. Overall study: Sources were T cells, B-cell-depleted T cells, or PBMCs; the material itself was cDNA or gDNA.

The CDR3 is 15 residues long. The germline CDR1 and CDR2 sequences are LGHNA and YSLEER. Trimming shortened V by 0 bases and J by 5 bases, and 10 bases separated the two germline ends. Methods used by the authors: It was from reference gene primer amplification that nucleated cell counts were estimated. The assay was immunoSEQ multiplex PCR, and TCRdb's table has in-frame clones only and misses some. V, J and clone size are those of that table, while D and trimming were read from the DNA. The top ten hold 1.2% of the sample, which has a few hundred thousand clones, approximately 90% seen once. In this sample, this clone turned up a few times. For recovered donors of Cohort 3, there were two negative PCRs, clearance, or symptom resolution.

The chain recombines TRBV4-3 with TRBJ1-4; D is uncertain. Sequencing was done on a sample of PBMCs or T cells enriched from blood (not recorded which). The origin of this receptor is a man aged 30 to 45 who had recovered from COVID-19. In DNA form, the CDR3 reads TGCGCCAGCAGCCAAGATTTACAGATAAATGAAAAACTGTTTTTT. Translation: CASSQDLQINEKLFF.